Following are 21 T cell receptor beta chains from one sample sequenced in a study of T-cell reconstitution after alpha-beta-depleted transplantation in children. Unique molecular identifiers were incorporated when the TCRbeta library was constructed. TCRdb re-derived calls from the PCR reads in MiXCR, one entry per CDR3 protein. This table holds around 680,000 distinct CDR3 sequences, around 17% found once. Sequences were derived from PBMCs from the stem cell graft donor, sampled from the stem cell graft. Source of these receptors: a human donor who donated a stem cell graft to a child with acute myeloid leukemia.

In its sample, this clonotype was seen many times. The chain carries TRBV5-6 and TRBJ2-1, with D uncertain. The V gene lost 2 bases and the J gene lost 0 bases, with 15 bases spanning the gap. Germline V CDR1 and CDR2: SGHDT, YYEEEE. The CDR3 contains 17 residues. The CDR3 here is CASSFASLVSSYNEQFF. The CDR3 DNA sequence: TGTGCCAGCAGCTTTGCCAGCCTCGTAAGCTCCTACAATGAGCAGTTCTTC.

The rearrangement uses TRBV28 and TRBJ1-5; TRBD1 is a possible D gene (6 bases). Trimming removed 5 bases at V and 5 bases at J, with 16 bases between. Germline V lookup: CDR1 MDHEN, CDR2 SYDVKM. The CDR3 runs to 15 residues. DNA of the CDR3: TGTGCCAGCAGTCAGCTCATGGGGGGCTATCAGCCCCAGCATTTT. Protein sequence: CASSQLMGGYQPQHF. The full variable domain, rest sourced from reference TRBV28 and TRBJ1-5, is DVKVTQSSRYLVKRTGEKVFLECVQDMDHENMFWYRQDPGLGLRLIYFSYDVKMKEKGDIPEGYSVSREKKERFSLILESASTNQTSMYLCASSQLMGGYQPQHFGDGTRLSIL.

At least ten counts were recorded for this clonotype. The V and J genes are TRBV5-6 and TRBJ1-3; D not certain. Trimming removed 0 bases at V and 0 bases at J, with 13 bases between. CDR1 and CDR2 from the germline V gene are SGHDT and YYEEEE. This CDR3 contains 17 residues. The CDR3 nucleotides read TGTGCCAGCAGCTTGGATTCCGGCAGGCTCTCTGGAAACACCATATATTTT. Translating it yields CASSLDSGRLSGNTIYF.

This clonotype was seen many times. This rearrangement joins TRBV9 to TRBJ2-3; 13 bases fit TRBD2. Unmatched junction bases numbered 6, after V lost 2 bases and J lost 3 bases. In germline, CDR1 is SGDLS, CDR2 YYNGEE. This CDR3 contains 17 residues. CDR3 region: CASSVVGTSGVTDTQYF. CDR3 bases: TGTGCCAGCAGCGTCGTAGGGACTAGCGGGGTGACAGATACGCAGTATTTT.

The table lists this clonotype with a few counts. V usage is TRBV19 and J usage is TRBJ2-7, with D possibly matching TRBD1 (6 bases). The length of the CDR3 is 16 residues. V was cut by 3 bases and J by 1 base, with 16 bases left in between. CDR1 is LNHDA and CDR2 is SQIVND in the germline V gene (reference sequence). The CDR3 bases are TGTGCCAGTAGTATGCAGGAACAGGGCCGATCCTACGAGCAGTACTTC. It encodes CASSMQEQGRSYEQYF.

The V call is TRBV5-1, the J call TRBJ1-1, with 7 bases lining up with TRBD1. Germline V gene sequence: CDR1 SGHRS, CDR2 YFSETQ. V lost 7 bases and J lost 2; bases outside the gene matches: 11. This CDR3 has 15 amino acids. Here the CDR3 reads CASQRAGTDNTEAFF. CDR3 DNA: TGCGCCAGCCAGAGAGCCGGGACAGACAACACTGAAGCTTTCTTT.

V usage is TRBV7-9 and J usage is TRBJ2-5; no firm D call. Germline V gene sequence: CDR1 SEHNR, CDR2 FQNEAQ (reference sequence). V gave up 7 bases and J gave up 4 bases, with 16 bases separating them. The CDR3 totals 14 residues. The CDR3 loop is CASNSDPRPETQYF. The CDR3 DNA sequence: TGTGCCAGCAACTCAGACCCCCGGCCAGAGACCCAGTACTTC.

The rearrangement links TRBV7-2 to TRBJ2-7, with D uncertain. V lost 5 bases and J lost 4, with 6 bases in between. Germline assignment: CDR1 SGHTA and CDR2 FQGNSA. CDR3 length: 11 residues. The CDR3 loop is CASSNTYEQYF. The CDR3, as DNA: TGTGCCAGCAGCAATACTTACGAGCAGTACTTC.

At least ten counts were recorded for this clonotype. The rearrangement links TRBV29-1 to TRBJ1-4, with 7 bases that match TRBD1. The V gene end was trimmed by 5 bases and the J gene end by 7 bases; junction bases not matched to a gene: 4. The CDR3 totals 12 residues. Germline CDR1 reads SQVTM; CDR2 reads ANQGSEA. The CDR3 DNA reads as TGCAGCGTTCGACAGGGCGGTGAAAAACTGTTTTTT. Translating it yields CSVRQGGEKLFF.

Many counts were recorded for this clonotype. The chain employs TRBV20-1 and TRBJ2-6; possible D gene TRBD1, 6 bases. Germline-derived CDR1 and CDR2 are DFQATT and SNEGSKA (reference sequence). This CDR3 comprises 15 residues. The V end lost 6 bases, the J end lost 4 bases, and 16 bases lay between the germline ends. The CDR3 loop reads CSARLGAGGANVLTF. CDR3 nucleotides: TGCAGTGCCAGGTTGGGGGCAGGGGGGGCCAACGTCCTGACTTTC.

The chain combines TRBV7-3 with TRBJ1-6, with D possibly being TRBD1 (5 bases). V dropped 5 bases and J dropped 0 bases, with 11 bases sitting between them. This CDR3 is built from 16 residues. Germline loops: CDR1 SGHTA, CDR2 FQGTGA. The CDR3 protein is CASSNPGYSYNSPLHF. The CDR3 DNA reads TGTGCCAGCAGCAATCCAGGGTACTCCTATAATTCACCCCTCCACTTT.

This clonotype was observed many times. The chain is built from TRBV5-1 and TRBJ2-1; D assignment may be TRBD1 or TRBD2 (5 bases each). The CDR3 extends over 16 amino acids. The V gene lost 5 bases and the J gene lost 4 bases, with 19 bases spanning the gap. The germline V gene encodes CDR1 SGHRS and CDR2 YFSETQ. The CDR3 reads CASSRDAGFGYNEQFF. The DNA for the CDR3 is TGCGCCAGCAGTCGGGACGCAGGCTTCGGGTACAATGAGCAGTTCTTC.

This clonotype was picked up a small number of times. The V and J genes are TRBV5-1 and TRBJ1-6; perhaps TRBD1 as D (5 bases). The CDR3 consists of 15 residues. The V end lost 0 bases, the J end lost 6 bases, and 10 bases lay between the germline ends. Germline CDR1 and CDR2: SGHRS and YFSETQ. The chain's CDR3 is CASSLGQSTNSPLHF. CDR3 nucleotide sequence: TGCGCCAGCAGCTTGGGACAGTCTACTAATTCACCCCTCCACTTT.

Only a few counts were recorded for this clonotype. The chain carries TRBV6-5 and TRBJ1-1, with D perhaps matching TRBD1 (6 bases). The V gene lost 2 bases and the J gene lost 10 bases, with 14 bases spanning the gap. In germline, CDR1 is MNHEY, CDR2 SVGAGI. The CDR3 runs to 13 residues. The CDR3 loop is CASSYGRGGGAFF. The CDR3 DNA sequence: TGTGCCAGCAGTTACGGGCGGGGAGGGGGAGCTTTCTTT.

This clonotype was counted only a few times. Written as DNA, the CDR3 is TGTGCCAGCTCACCAATGCCAGTGACGGTGGAGAATTCACCCCTCCACTTT. As protein: CASSPMPVTVENSPLHF. The chain joins TRBV18 to TRBJ1-6; D is ambiguous. The V gene's germline CDR1 is KGHSH and CDR2 LQKENI. The V end was cut by 2 bases, the J end by 7 bases, with 18 bases between. The CDR3 totals 17 residues. The entire variable domain, with the rest obtained from reference TRBV18 and TRBJ1-6, is as follows: NAGVMQNPRHLVRRRGQEARLRCSPMKGHSHVYWYRQLPEEGLKFMVYLQKENIIDESGMPKERFSAEFPKEGPSILRIQQVVRGDSAAYFCASSPMPVTVENSPLHFGNGTRLTVT.

CDR3 loop: CASSLGRLRDQETQYF. The CDR3 coding sequence is TGTGCCAGCAGCTTAGGCAGACTCAGGGATCAAGAGACCCAGTACTTC. The genes are TRBV7-9 and TRBJ2-5; maybe TRBD1 (5 bases). Germline V lookup: CDR1 SEHNR, CDR2 FQNEAQ (reference sequence). Deletions cut 1 base from V and 2 bases from J, with 14 bases between. The CDR3 consists of 16 residues.

This rearrangement joins TRBV7-9 to TRBJ2-5; 9 nucleotides match TRBD1. With V trimmed by 6 bases and J by 5 bases, 4 bases remained unmatched. Germline V gene sequence: CDR1 SEHNR, CDR2 FQNEAQ (reference sequence). This CDR3 is 13 amino acids long. The CDR3 DNA sequence: TGTGCCAGCAGAAATGGGACAGGGGAGACCCAGTACTTC. Its translation: CASRNGTGETQYF. Drawing the rest from reference TRBV7-9 and TRBJ2-5, the complete variable domain is DTGVSQNPRHKITKRGQNVTFRCDPISEHNRLYWYRQTLGQGPEFLTYFQNEAQLEKSRLLSDRFSAERPKGSFSTLEIQRTEQGDSAMYLCASRNGTGETQYFGPGTRLLVL.

V gene TRBV5-1 combines with J gene TRBJ2-1; 9 bases agree with TRBD2. Per the germline V gene, CDR1 is SGHRS and CDR2 is YFSETQ. The junction had 3 bases not matched to a gene; V was cut back by 2 bases and J by 6 bases. The length of the CDR3 is 14 residues. This chain's CDR3 is CASSLSGGSNEQFF. Written as DNA, the CDR3 is TGCGCCAGCAGCTTAAGCGGGGGGTCCAATGAGCAGTTCTTC.

CDR3 in amino acids: CASSSPGENTEAFF. CDR3 DNA: TGTGCCAGCAGCTCCCCCGGGGAGAACACTGAAGCTTTCTTT. V usage is TRBV7-9 and J usage is TRBJ1-1; D uncertain. Between the trimmed V and J ends, which lost 4 bases and 1 base, there was a span of 10 bases. The germline V gene encodes CDR1 SEHNR and CDR2 FQNEAQ (reference sequence). CDR3 length equals 14 residues.

CDR3 in amino acids: CATSDGEGVRAKNIQYF. The DNA of the CDR3 is TGTGCCACCAGTGATGGAGAGGGGGTTAGGGCCAAAAACATTCAGTACTTC. The rearrangement joins TRBV24-1 to TRBJ2-4, with D perhaps TRBD1 (6 bases). The germline V gene has CDR1 KGHDR and CDR2 SFDVKD. The ends were cut back, 3 bases at V and 1 base at J, with 15 bases in the middle. This CDR3 is 17 amino acids long.

This chain connects TRBV6-5 to TRBJ1-4, with 8 bases identical to TRBD1. The CDR3 length is 15 residues. Germline trimming cut 5 bases from V and 8 bases from J; bases unmatched to any gene: 10. In germline, CDR1 is MNHEY, CDR2 SVGAGI. For the CDR3, the DNA is TGTGCCAGCAGTACCCCGAGGGGGGACAGGGAAAAACTGTTTTTT. Its translation: CASSTPRGDREKLFF.